These 6 T cell receptor beta chains were all obtained from the same sample, sequenced in a study of cytomegalovirus exposure and HLA in healthy donors. 60 Vbeta and 13 Jbeta primers were used in PCR. Only in-frame clones appear in the TCRdb table, and some are missing; sequencing was by immunoSEQ multiplex PCR. The table has tens of thousands of clones, roughly 50% seen once; the top ten hold roughly 6.2%. The sample consisted of PBMCs. These receptors all come from a woman in her 40s in good health and CMV-seropositive.

In this sample, this clone turned up a few times. CDR3 sequence: CASSQDWNLRDEQYF. The CDR3 nucleotides are TGTGCCAGCAGCCAAGATTGGAACCTCCGGGACGAGCAGTACTTC. This chain joins TRBV14 and TRBJ2-7, with D uncertain. Germline V gene data show CDR1 as SGHDN and CDR2 as FVKESK. Trimming shortened V by 0 bases and J by 5 bases, and 14 bases separated the two germline ends. The CDR3 covers 15 residues. Full variable domain (rest looked up from reference TRBV14 and TRBJ2-7): EAGVTQFPSHSVIEKGQTVTLRCDPISGHDNLYWYRRVMGKEIKFLLHFVKESKQDESGMPNNRFLAERTGGTYSTLKVQPAELEDSGVYFCASSQDWNLRDEQYFGPGTRLTVT.

This clone was detected a few times. V gene TRBV6-4 combines with J gene TRBJ2-7; 10 bases line up with TRBD2. The J segment lost 2 bases and the V segment lost 6 bases, leaving 4 bases of the junction unmatched. Germline V gives CDR1 MRHNA, CDR2 SNTAGT. The CDR3 contains 14 residues. CDR3 residues: CASSPAGGAYEQYF. The DNA for the CDR3 is TGTGCCAGCAGCCCAGCGGGGGGGGCCTACGAGCAGTACTTC.

In its sample, this clone was seen a few times. The chain joins TRBV9 to TRBJ1-3, with a possible D match to TRBD1 (6 bases). The CDR3 totals 16 residues. The germline V and J ends were trimmed by 4 bases and 1 base, with 15 bases remaining between them. The germline V gene encodes CDR1 SGDLS and CDR2 YYNGEE. The CDR3 region is CASSKSGQFSGNTIYF. The CDR3 coding sequence is TGTGCCAGCAGCAAATCGGGACAATTTTCTGGAAACACCATATATTTT. The whole variable domain, remainder taken from reference TRBV9 and TRBJ1-3, is DSGVTQTPKHLITATGQRVTLRCSPRSGDLSVYWYQQSLDQGLQFLIQYYNGEERAKGNILERFSAQQFPDLHSELNLSSLELGDSALYFCASSKSGQFSGNTIYFGEGSWLTVV.

V gene TRBV6-9 combines with J gene TRBJ1-5; D might be TRBD1 (5 bases). The CDR3 runs to 15 residues. Germline V lookup: CDR1 MNHGY, CDR2 SVAAGI. V was trimmed by 5 bases and J by 2 bases, leaving 13 bases between them. CDR3 protein: CASSTQGFGNQPQHF. CDR3 DNA: TGTGCCAGCAGTACCCAGGGCTTCGGCAATCAGCCCCAGCATTTT.

The chain employs TRBV4-3 and TRBJ1-6, with D hard to call. V shed 2 bases and J shed 5 bases, with 13 bases lying between them. The CDR3 runs to 16 residues. Germline V CDR1 and CDR2: LGHNA, YSLEER. The CDR3 region has the DNA TGCGCCAGCAGCCAAAGGGTGGAGGGTAATAATTCACCCCTCCACTTT. Its protein product is CASSQRVEGNNSPLHF.

CDR3 residues: CAWSFFNSPLHF. In nucleotides, the CDR3 is TGTGCCTGGAGTTTCTTTAATTCACCCCTCCACTTT. The genes are TRBV30 and TRBJ1-6; D not resolved. The CDR3 contains 12 residues. The germline V gene encodes CDR1 GTSNPN and CDR2 SVGIG (reference sequence). With 2 bases removed from V and 6 bases from J, the gap between germline ends came to 5 bases.